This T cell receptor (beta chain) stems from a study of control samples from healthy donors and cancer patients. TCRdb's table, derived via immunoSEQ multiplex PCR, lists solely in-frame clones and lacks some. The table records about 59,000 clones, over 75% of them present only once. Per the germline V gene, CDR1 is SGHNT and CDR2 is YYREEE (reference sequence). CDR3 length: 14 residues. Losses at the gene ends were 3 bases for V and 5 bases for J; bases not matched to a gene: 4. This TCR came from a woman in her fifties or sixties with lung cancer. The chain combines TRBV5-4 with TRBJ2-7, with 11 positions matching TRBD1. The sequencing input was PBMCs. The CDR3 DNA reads TGTGCCAGCAGCTGGGGACAGGGGGTCCACGAGCAGTACTTC. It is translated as CASSWGQGVHEQYF. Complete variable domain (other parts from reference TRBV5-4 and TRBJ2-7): ETGVTQSPTHLIKTRGQQVTLRCSSQSGHNTVSWYQQALGQGPQFIFQYYREEENGRGNFPPRFSGLQFPNYSSELNVNALELDDSALYLCASSWGQGVHEQYFGPGTRLTVT.